This is a list of T cell receptor beta chains from one sample in a study of CD8 T cells in Susac syndrome. TCRdb processed the immunoSEQ multiplex PCR reads anew with MiXCR; each CDR3 protein has one entry. Among roughly 150,000 distinct CDR3 sequences listed, 90% to 97% were seen once. The sample consisted of CD4+ T cells from PBMCs. These receptors came from a human donor with Susac syndrome. Each CDR3 is given with its conserved first and last residue. D genes are given only for firm matches. Size is stated for part of the rows, as once, few or many counts, or as a class when the clone is expanded.

NA,TRBJ2-1,TRBV20-1,TRBD2,CTPGTTYNEQFF,TGCACCCCCGGGACTACTTACAATGAGCAGTTCTTC
NA,TRBJ2-1,TRBV5-4,TRBD1,CASSYTYGTGGYNEQFF,TGTGCCAGCAGCTACACCTACGGGACAGGGGGATACAATGAGCAGTTCTTC
NA,TRBJ2-5,TRBV7-2,NA,CASRRGRSGQETQYF,TGTGCCAGCAGGAGAGGTAGAAGCGGACAAGAGACCCAGTACTTC
NA,TRBJ2-5,TRBV11-3,NA,CASSFYGLKETQYF,TGTGCCAGCAGCTTTTATGGTCTCAAAGAGACCCAGTACTTC
once,TRBJ2-5,TRBV15,NA,CATRPGAYRETQYF,TGTGCCACGCGGCCGGGTGCGTACCGAGAGACCCAGTACTTC
once,TRBJ2-5,TRBV28,NA,CASRSDQETQYF,TGTGCCAGCAGATCCGACCAAGAGACCCAGTACTTC
NA,TRBJ2-7,TRBV2,NA,CASSEAYEQYF,TGTGCCAGCAGTGAAGCTTACGAGCAGTACTTC
NA,TRBJ1-1,TRBV20-1,NA,CSAKRGTEAFF,TGCAGTGCTAAGAGGGGCACTGAAGCTTTCTTT
once,TRBJ2-2,TRBV20-1,NA,CSASRGELFF,TGCAGTGCTAGCCGCGGGGAGCTGTTTTTT
NA,TRBJ2-7,TRBV29-1,NA,CSVDGGSGYEQYF,TGCAGCGTTGATGGGGGATCGGGCTACGAGCAGTACTTC
NA,TRBJ2-1,TRBV7-9,NA,CASSLRSGRADDEQFF,TGTGCCAGCAGCTTACGCTCTGGCAGGGCGGACGATGAGCAGTTCTTC
NA,TRBJ2-1,TRBV24-1,NA,CATSDPYYNEQFF,TGTGCCACCAGTGACCCTTATTACAATGAGCAGTTCTTC
once,TRBJ2-5,TRBV7-9,NA,CASSLDTQETQYF,TGTGCCAGCAGCTTAGACACACAAGAGACCCAGTACTTC
NA,TRBJ2-7,TRBV10-2,NA,CASRPGWREQYF,TGCGCCAGCAGGCCTGGGTGGCGGGAGCAGTACTTC
NA,TRBJ1-3,TRBV5-1,NA,CASSWDGNTIYF,TGCGCCAGCAGCTGGGACGGAAACACCATATATTTT
few,TRBJ1-2,TRBV12-3/TRBV12-4,NA,CASSLEGNGYTF,TGTGCCAGCAGTTTGGAAGGGAATGGCTACACCTTC
once,TRBJ1-5,TRBV6-1,NA,CASSEALNLGRNQPQHF,TGTGCCAGCAGTGAAGCGCTTAACCTGGGCCGCAATCAGCCCCAGCATTTT
NA,TRBJ1-2,TRBV9,NA,CASSVALDEHYGYTF,TGTGCCAGCAGCGTAGCTCTGGACGAGCACTATGGCTACACCTTC
NA,TRBJ1-1,TRBV6-5,NA,CASSPDVWNTEAFF,TGTGCCAGCAGCCCAGACGTTTGGAACACTGAAGCTTTCTTT
NA,TRBJ2-5,TRBV20-1,NA,CSARQDRGGGETQYF,TGCAGTGCTCGCCAAGATCGGGGAGGAGGGGAGACCCAGTACTTC
NA,TRBJ2-7,TRBV18,TRBD2,CASSPTGGASYEQYF,TGTGCCAGCTCACCCACCGGGGGGGCCTCCTACGAGCAGTACTTC
NA,TRBJ1-1,TRBV15,NA,CATSRTPTGHNTEAFF,TGTGCCACCAGCAGGACCCCGACAGGACACAACACTGAAGCTTTCTTT
NA,TRBJ2-7,TRBV29-1,NA,CSVGWKAATYEQYF,TGCAGCGTTGGGTGGAAAGCGGCCACCTACGAGCAGTACTTC
NA,TRBJ2-7,TRBV6-5,TRBD2,CASSQREGPYEQYF,TGTGCCAGCAGCCAGCGGGAGGGCCCTTACGAGCAGTACTTC
NA,TRBJ2-1,TRBV24-1,TRBD1,CATSLGGTGVNEQFF,TGTGCCACCAGTCTGGGTGGGACAGGGGTCAATGAGCAGTTCTTC
NA,TRBJ2-7,TRBV28,NA,CASSFNEGYEQYF,TGTGCCAGCAGTTTTAATGAGGGCTACGAGCAGTACTTC
NA,TRBJ2-5,TRBV29-1,NA,CSVDEAQETQYF,TGCAGCGTTGATGAGGCCCAAGAGACCCAGTACTTC
NA,TRBJ2-5,TRBV20-1,NA,CSARERRYSGQETQYF,TGCAGTGCTAGAGAACGACGTTACTCGGGCCAAGAGACCCAGTACTTC
few,TRBJ2-5,TRBV15,NA,CATSRDLGETQYF,TGTGCCACCAGCAGAGATTTGGGAGAGACCCAGTACTTC
NA,TRBJ1-2,TRBV20-1,NA,CSARSGVYGYTF,TGCAGTGCTAGGAGCGGCGTCTATGGCTACACCTTC
NA,TRBJ2-7,TRBV28,NA,CASSLFGGGQYEQYF,TGTGCCAGCAGTTTATTCGGAGGGGGTCAGTACGAGCAGTACTTC
NA,TRBJ2-5,TRBV7-3,NA,CASSRGSGQETQYF,TGTGCCAGCAGCCGAGGTTCCGGACAAGAGACCCAGTACTTC
NA,TRBJ2-1,TRBV28,NA,CASSPAGDRRYNEQFF,TGTGCCAGCAGTCCGGCGGGGGACAGGCGTTACAATGAGCAGTTCTTC
once,TRBJ2-7,TRBV19,TRBD2,CASSASGGHEQYF,TGTGCCAGTAGTGCCAGCGGGGGCCACGAGCAGTACTTC
NA,TRBJ1-2,TRBV7-9,NA,CASSLLQGHGYTF,TGTGCCAGCAGCTTACTACAGGGCCATGGCTACACCTTC
once,TRBJ2-4,TRBV20-1,NA,CSARVPGTIVKNIQYF,TGCAGTGCTAGAGTACCGGGCACCATCGTTAAAAACATTCAGTACTTC
NA,TRBJ1-2,TRBV27,NA,CASRRDLDYGYTF,TGTGCCAGCAGACGGGACCTAGACTATGGCTACACCTTC
NA,TRBJ1-5,TRBV28,NA,CASSFGSNQPQHF,TGTGCCAGCAGTTTTGGTAGCAATCAGCCCCAGCATTTT
NA,TRBJ2-5,TRBV7-2,NA,CASSLRRKETQYF,TGTGCCAGCAGCTTAAGGAGGAAAGAGACCCAGTACTTC
once,TRBJ1-1,TRBV4-1,NA,CASSQLTLGVSDAFF,TGCGCCAGCAGCCAGCTTACCCTCGGGGTCTCGGATGCTTTCTTT
NA,TRBJ2-7,TRBV4-2,TRBD2,CASSHRLAGGPEDEQYF,TGTGCCAGCAGCCACCGACTAGCGGGAGGGCCGGAAGACGAGCAGTACTTC
few,TRBJ2-7,TRBV14,NA,CASSRTGAYEQYF,TGTGCCAGCAGCCGGACGGGGGCCTACGAGCAGTACTTC
NA,TRBJ2-7,TRBV29-1,TRBD2,CSVDREGEQYF,TGCAGCGTTGACAGGGAGGGCGAGCAGTACTTC
NA,TRBJ2-1,TRBV14,NA,CASSQGTLRHEQFF,TGTGCCAGCAGCCAAGGGACCCTGAGACATGAGCAGTTCTTC
NA,TRBJ2-5,TRBV11-2,NA,CASSLMGGQETQYF,TGTGCCAGCAGCTTAATGGGGGGACAAGAGACCCAGTACTTC
NA,TRBJ2-7,TRBV25-1,NA,CASLPGSSSYEQYF,TGTGCCAGCCTTCCCGGGTCTAGCTCCTACGAGCAGTACTTC
NA,TRBJ1-6,TRBV6-5,NA,CASRGESFNSPLHF,TGTGCCAGCAGAGGAGAGTCATTCAATTCACCCCTCCACTTT
NA,TRBJ2-5,TRBV14,NA,CASSQDGLGTETQYF,TGTGCCAGCAGCCAAGACGGGCTGGGCACAGAGACCCAGTACTTC
NA,TRBJ2-7,TRBV29-1,TRBD1,CSVGTGRGAEQYF,TGCAGCGTCGGGACAGGGCGTGGGGCCGAGCAGTACTTC
NA,TRBJ1-1,TRBV7-9,NA,CASSRSGSRSTEAFF,TGTGCCAGCAGCCGCTCAGGTTCGAGGAGCACTGAAGCTTTCTTT
NA,TRBJ1-5,TRBV6-6,NA,CASSPGQTNQPQHF,TGTGCCAGCAGTCCCGGACAGACGAATCAGCCCCAGCATTTT
NA,TRBJ1-5,TRBV7-2,NA,CASSRGRQSVPQHF,TGTGCCAGCAGCCGGGGGAGGCAGAGTGTGCCCCAGCATTTT
NA,TRBJ1-6,TRBV27,NA,CASSLRQYNSPLHF,TGTGCCAGCAGTTTAAGACAGTATAATTCACCCCTCCACTTT